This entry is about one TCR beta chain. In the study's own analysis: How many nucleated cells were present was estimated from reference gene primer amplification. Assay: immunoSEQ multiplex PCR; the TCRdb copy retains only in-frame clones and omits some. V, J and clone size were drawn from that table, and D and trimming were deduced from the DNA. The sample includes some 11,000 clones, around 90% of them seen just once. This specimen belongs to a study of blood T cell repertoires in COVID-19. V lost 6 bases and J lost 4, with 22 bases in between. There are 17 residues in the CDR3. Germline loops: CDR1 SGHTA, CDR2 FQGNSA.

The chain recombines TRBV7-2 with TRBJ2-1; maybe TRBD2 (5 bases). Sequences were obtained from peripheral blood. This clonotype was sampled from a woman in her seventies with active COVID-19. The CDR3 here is CASRPSLTGRGYNEQFF. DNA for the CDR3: TGTGCCAGCAGACCGAGCCTAACGGGGAGAGGGTACAATGAGCAGTTCTTC.